This T cell receptor (beta chain) was retrieved from a study of T cell responses to AZD1222 COVID-19 vaccine. Libraries were prepared by immunoSEQ multiplex PCR; TCRdb keeps only in-frame clonotypes and omits some of them. Of under 150,000 clones listed, more than 75% are singletons. There are 15 residues in the CDR3. The V gene end was trimmed by 4 bases and the J gene end by 3 bases; junction bases not matched to a gene: 6. Germline loops: CDR1 SGHNT, CDR2 YYREEE (reference sequence). Findings and caveats of the study: Spike-specific TCR depth and breadth grew after two AZD1222 doses. Among those given AZD1222, only 6 or 7 were seropositive at baseline. Donors were largely white British and mainly female; clonal diversity was possibly underestimated. Spike was spanned by vaccine-associated CD4 TCRs, which were dominant at 160-218 and 743-854.

For this clone: What it binds is not known.

This sequence originates from an adult in good health. This sample comprised peripheral blood, obtained on day 0 of MenACWY control vaccination. The V call is TRBV5-4, the J call TRBJ2-3; 9 bases line up with TRBD1. The CDR3 coding sequence is TGTGCCAGCAGCCCAAGGGACAGGGTTACAGATACGCAGTATTTT. Its translation: CASSPRDRVTDTQYF.